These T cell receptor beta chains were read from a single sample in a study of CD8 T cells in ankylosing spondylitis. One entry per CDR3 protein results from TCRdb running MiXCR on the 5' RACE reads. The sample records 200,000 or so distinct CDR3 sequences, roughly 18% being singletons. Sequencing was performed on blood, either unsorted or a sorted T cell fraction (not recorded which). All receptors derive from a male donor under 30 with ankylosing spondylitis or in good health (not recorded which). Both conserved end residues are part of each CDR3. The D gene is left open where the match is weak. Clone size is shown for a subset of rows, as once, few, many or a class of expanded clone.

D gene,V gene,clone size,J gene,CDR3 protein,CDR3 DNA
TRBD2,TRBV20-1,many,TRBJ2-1,CSATSGTSYNEQFF,TGCAGTGCAACCTCCGGGACTAGCTATAATGAGCAGTTCTTC
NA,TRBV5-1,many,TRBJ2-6,CASTTGSGANVLTF,TGCGCCAGCACGACGGGCTCTGGGGCCAACGTCCTGACTTTC
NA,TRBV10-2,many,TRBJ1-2,CDWGYGYTF,TGCGACTGGGGCTATGGCTACACCTTC
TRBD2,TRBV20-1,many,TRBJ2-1,CSATLAGGLHQFF,TGCAGTGCTACCCTAGCGGGAGGGCTTCACCAGTTCTTC
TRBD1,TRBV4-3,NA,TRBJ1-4,CASSQEDRTLEKLFF,TGCGCCAGCAGCCAGGAGGACAGGACTCTTGAAAAACTGTTTTTT
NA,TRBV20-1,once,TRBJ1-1,CSARDLPRNTEAFF,TGCAGTGCCCGGGACTTACCCCGGAACACTGAAGCTTTCTTT
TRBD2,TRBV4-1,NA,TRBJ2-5,CASSQDAGGPSETQYF,TGCGCCAGCAGCCAAGACGCGGGAGGGCCATCAGAGACCCAGTACTTC
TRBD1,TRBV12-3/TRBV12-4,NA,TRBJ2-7,CASRPWTGAQYF,TGTGCCAGCAGACCCTGGACAGGTGCGCAGTACTTC
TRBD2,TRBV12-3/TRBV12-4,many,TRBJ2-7,CASGLAGAYEQYF,TGTGCCAGCGGACTAGCGGGAGCCTACGAGCAGTACTTC
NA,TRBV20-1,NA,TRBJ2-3,CSARDFRELADTQYF,TGCAGTGCTAGAGATTTCCGGGAGTTGGCAGATACGCAGTATTTT
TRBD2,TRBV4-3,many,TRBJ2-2,CASSQGLAGTGELFF,TGCGCCAGCAGCCAAGGACTAGCGGGGACCGGGGAGCTGTTTTTT
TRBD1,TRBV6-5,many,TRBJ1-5,CASSYSRGRDQPQHF,TGTGCCAGCAGTTACTCGAGGGGGCGCGATCAGCCCCAGCATTTT
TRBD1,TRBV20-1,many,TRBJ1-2,CSAEGQLYGYTF,TGCAGTGCGGAGGGACAGCTCTATGGCTACACCTTC
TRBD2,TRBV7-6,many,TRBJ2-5,CASSSSSHPGLGGRETQYF,TGTGCCAGCAGCTCTTCTTCTCACCCGGGACTAGGGGGTCGAGAGACCCAGTACTTC
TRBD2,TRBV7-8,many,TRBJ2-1,CASSLRTSGRGTNNEQFF,TGTGCCAGCAGCTTAAGGACTAGCGGGAGAGGGACAAACAATGAGCAGTTCTTC
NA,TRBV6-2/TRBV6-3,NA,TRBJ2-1,CASRPPSLRDDNEQFF,TGTGCCAGCAGACCCCCCAGCTTGCGGGACGATAATGAGCAGTTCTTC
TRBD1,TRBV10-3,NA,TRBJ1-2,CAISDDAGTANYGYTF,TGTGCCATCAGTGATGACGCCGGGACAGCTAACTATGGCTACACCTTC
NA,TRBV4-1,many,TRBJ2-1,CASSLTTGSSYNEQFF,TGCGCCAGCAGCCTTACGACTGGCAGCTCCTACAATGAGCAGTTCTTC
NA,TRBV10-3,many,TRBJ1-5,CAISEGGSNQPQHF,TGTGCCATCAGTGAGGGGGGAAGCAATCAGCCCCAGCATTTT
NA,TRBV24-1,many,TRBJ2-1,CATSGRHYNEQFF,TGTGCCACCAGTGGCCGGCATTACAATGAGCAGTTCTTC
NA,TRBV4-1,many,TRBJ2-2,CASSQVLRVGTGELFF,TGCGCCAGCAGCCAAGTACTTAGAGTGGGGACCGGGGAGCTGTTTTTT
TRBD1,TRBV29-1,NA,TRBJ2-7,CSVEAPGQGYEQYF,TGCAGCGTTGAAGCACCGGGACAGGGCTACGAGCAGTACTTC
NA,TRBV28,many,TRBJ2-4,CASNRAKNIQYF,TGTGCCTCAAACCGGGCCAAAAACATTCAGTACTTC
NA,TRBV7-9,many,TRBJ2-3,CASSRGDTQYF,TGTGCCAGCAGCCGGGGCGATACGCAGTATTTT
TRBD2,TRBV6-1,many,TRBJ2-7,CASSLWEGSEQYF,TGTGCCAGCAGCCTTTGGGAGGGTAGCGAGCAGTACTTC
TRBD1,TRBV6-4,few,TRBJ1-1,CASSESGTANTEAFF,TGTGCCAGCAGTGAATCGGGGACAGCAAACACTGAAGCTTTCTTT
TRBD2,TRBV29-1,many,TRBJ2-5,CSVDASGSGETQYF,TGCAGCGTTGATGCTAGCGGGAGTGGGGAGACCCAGTACTTC
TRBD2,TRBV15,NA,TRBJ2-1,CATSRDRNSPGLAGNEQFF,TGTGCCACCAGCAGAGATAGGAACAGCCCGGGACTAGCGGGCAATGAGCAGTTCTTC
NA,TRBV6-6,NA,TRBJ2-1,CASSSPAVLGEQFF,TGTGCCAGCAGTTCACCAGCGGTCTTAGGGGAGCAGTTCTTC
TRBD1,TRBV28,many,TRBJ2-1,CASSSLGTGTNEQFF,TGTGCCAGCAGTTCCTTGGGGACAGGCACCAATGAGCAGTTCTTC
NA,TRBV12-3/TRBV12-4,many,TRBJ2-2,CASSSQGRGTGELFF,TGTGCCAGCAGTTCTCAGGGGAGAGGGACCGGGGAGCTGTTTTTT
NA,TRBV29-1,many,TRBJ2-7,CSVVGRLSYEQYF,TGCAGCGTTGTGGGGAGGCTTTCCTACGAGCAGTACTTC
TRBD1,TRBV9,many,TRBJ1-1,CASSEGANTEAFF,TGTGCCAGCAGCGAGGGGGCGAACACTGAAGCTTTCTTT
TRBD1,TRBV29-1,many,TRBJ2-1,CSVVTGVDEQFF,TGCAGCGTTGTAACAGGGGTGGATGAGCAGTTCTTC
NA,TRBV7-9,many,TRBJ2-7,CASVLSAGIGDEQYF,TGTGCCAGCGTCCTTAGTGCAGGGATCGGCGACGAGCAGTACTTC
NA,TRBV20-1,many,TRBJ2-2,CSATLPGFTGELFF,TGCAGTGCTACTCTCCCAGGGTTCACCGGGGAGCTGTTTTTT
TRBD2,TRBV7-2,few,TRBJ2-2,CASGSSGSKNTGELFF,TGTGCCAGCGGATCTAGCGGGAGCAAAAACACCGGGGAGCTGTTTTTT
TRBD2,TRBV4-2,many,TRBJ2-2,CASSPDLGLASGELFF,TGTGCCAGCAGCCCCGACCTAGGACTAGCTTCCGGGGAGCTGTTTTTT
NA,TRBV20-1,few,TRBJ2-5,CSRSSEGALEETQYF,TGCAGTCGCAGTTCGGAGGGGGCTTTGGAAGAGACCCAGTACTTC
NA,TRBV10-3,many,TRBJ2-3,CAISDPDTQYF,TGTGCCATCAGTGACCCAGATACGCAGTATTTT
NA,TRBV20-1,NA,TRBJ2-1,CSARVRGDNEQFF,TGCAGTGCTAGAGTGAGGGGAGACAATGAGCAGTTCTTC
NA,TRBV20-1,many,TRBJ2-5,CSAILAETQYF,TGCAGTGCCATCTTAGCCGAGACCCAGTACTTC
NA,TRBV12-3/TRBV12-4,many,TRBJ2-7,CASSLLGYEQYF,TGTGCCAGCAGTTTATTAGGATACGAGCAGTACTTC
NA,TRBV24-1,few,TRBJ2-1,CATSASSAYNEQFF,TGTGCCACCAGTGCGTCTAGCGCCTACAATGAGCAGTTCTTC
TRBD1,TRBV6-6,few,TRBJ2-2,CASTDRKNTGELFF,TGTGCCAGTACGGACAGGAAAAACACCGGGGAGCTGTTTTTT
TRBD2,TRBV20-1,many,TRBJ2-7,CSANLGLAGHEQYF,TGCAGTGCTAACCTCGGACTAGCGGGACATGAGCAGTACTTC
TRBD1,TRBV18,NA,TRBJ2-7,CASSSGTELSEQYF,TGTGCCAGCTCATCCGGGACAGAACTAAGCGAGCAGTACTTC
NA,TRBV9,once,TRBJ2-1,CASSVDGIEQFF,TGTGCCAGCAGCGTAGACGGGATTGAGCAGTTCTTC
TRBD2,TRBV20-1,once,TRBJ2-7,CSAMTSGGTWEQYF,TGCAGTGCTATGACTAGCGGGGGGACGTGGGAGCAGTACTTC
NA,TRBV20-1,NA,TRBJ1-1,CSARGTGEAFF,TGCAGTGCTAGGGGGACGGGTGAAGCTTTCTTT
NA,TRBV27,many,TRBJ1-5,CATGRRSAANQPQHF,TGTGCCACGGGGAGGAGGAGCGCGGCCAATCAGCCCCAGCATTTT
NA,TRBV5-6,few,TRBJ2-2,CASSLAEGLISGELFF,TGTGCCAGCAGCTTGGCGGAGGGCCTGATTTCCGGGGAGCTGTTTTTT
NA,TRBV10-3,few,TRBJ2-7,CAISEDSAYEQYF,TGTGCCATCAGCGAGGACAGCGCCTACGAGCAGTACTTC
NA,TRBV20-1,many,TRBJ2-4,CSANSGTGNIQYF,TGCAGTGCTAACTCCGGGACTGGAAACATTCAGTACTTC
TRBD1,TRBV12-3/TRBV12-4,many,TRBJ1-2,CASNRQGPNYGYTF,TGTGCCAGCAATCGACAGGGGCCTAACTATGGCTACACCTTC
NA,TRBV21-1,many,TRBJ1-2,CASSNLPGQSTYGYTF,TGTGCCAGCAGCAATCTGCCGGGACAGAGTACCTATGGCTACACCTTC